Shown below are 30 T cell receptor beta chains from a single sample sequenced in a study of T cells after yellow fever vaccination. In TCRdb, the 5' RACE reads were re-called with MiXCR into one record per CDR3 protein. The profile shows about 400,000 distinct CDR3 sequences, roughly 11% of them singletons. The sequenced sample was PBMCs, obtained on the day of the first yellow fever vaccination. These TCRs come from a man aged 18-30 years who received the YFV17D yellow fever vaccine.

This clonotype appeared once. The junction departs from the called germline gene at one end, perhaps through a read error. V and J are TRBV5-1 and TRBJ2-7, with 8 bases that match TRBD1. Germline V gene lookup returns CDR1 SGHRS and CDR2 YFSETQ. The CDR3 is 14 residues long. The CDR3 region has the DNA TGCGCCAGCAGCTCCGGGACAGGAGTCTACAAGCAGTACTTC. This encodes CASSSGTGVYKQYF.

The chain joins TRBV9 to TRBJ1-2, with D tentatively TRBD1 (5 bases). This CDR3 contains 14 residues. The V gene lost 4 bases and the J gene lost 5 bases, with 15 bases spanning the gap. In germline, CDR1 is SGDLS, CDR2 YYNGEE. The CDR3: CASSSDSLGYGYTF. CDR3 nucleotide sequence: TGTGCCAGCAGCTCTGACAGTCTCGGGTATGGCTACACCTTC.

This clonotype was observed many times. The chain links TRBV7-8 to TRBJ1-1; the D is unclear. Germline V gene data show CDR1 as SGHVS and CDR2 as FQNEAQ. The CDR3 extends over 14 amino acids. V dropped 5 bases and J dropped 6 bases, with 16 bases sitting between them. CDR3 sequence (DNA): TGTGCCAGCAGCGTGGACGCCGGTGGGGCTGAAGCTTTCTTT. Amino acid sequence: CASSVDAGGAEAFF.

The V gene is TRBV3-1, the J gene TRBJ2-2; D not certain. Germline loops: CDR1 LGHDT, CDR2 YNNKEL (reference sequence). The CDR3 totals 15 residues. V lost 4 bases, J lost 0 bases, and 9 bases lay in between. The CDR3 sequence: CASSLTVTNTGELFF. The DNA for the CDR3 is TGTGCCAGCAGCCTGACGGTAACGAACACCGGGGAGCTGTTTTTT.

This clonotype has just a few counts. V and J are TRBV20-1 and TRBJ1-5; D might be TRBD1 (6 bases). This CDR3 is 14 amino acids long. In germline, CDR1 is DFQATT, CDR2 SNEGSKA (reference sequence). Trimming shortened V by 6 bases and J by 2 bases, and 14 bases separated the two germline ends. CDR3 in DNA: TGCAGTGCCGAGGGGGGCGCGGGCAATCAGCCCCAGCATTTT. As protein: CSAEGGAGNQPQHF.

The rearrangement joins TRBV20-1 to TRBJ2-3; D perhaps matches TRBD2 (6 bases). Germline CDR1 DFQATT, CDR2 SNEGSKA (reference sequence). This CDR3 is built from 15 residues. Trimming took 7 bases from V and 1 from J, leaving 18 bases between them. As DNA, the CDR3 is TGCAGTGTCGTGGATGCGGGACGGGGCACAGATACGCAGTATTTT. Residues: CSVVDAGRGTDTQYF.

This chain joins TRBV2 and TRBJ1-6, with D uncertain. Germline V gene lookup returns CDR1 SNHLY and CDR2 FYNNEI. V was cut by 7 bases and J by 0 bases, with 7 bases left in between. This CDR3 has 14 residues. Here the CDR3 reads CASTAFSYNSPLHF. Written as DNA, the CDR3 is TGTGCCAGCACCGCTTTCTCCTATAATTCACCCCTCCACTTT.

This clonotype was observed a handful of times. The rearrangement joins TRBV29-1 to TRBJ2-1, with D uncertain. With 3 bases removed from V and 11 bases from J, the gap between germline ends came to 5 bases. The CDR3 extends over 9 amino acids. From germline, CDR1 is SQVTM and CDR2 ANQGSEA. The CDR3 nucleotides are TGCAGCGTTGACGGCAAGCAGTTCTTC. Translated: CSVDGKQFF.

The chain joins TRBV7-2 to TRBJ1-6; D uncertain. Germline V gene lookup returns CDR1 SGHTA and CDR2 FQGNSA. V lost 1 base and J 9 bases, leaving 10 bases between the germline ends. The CDR3 length is 14 residues. CDR3 in DNA: TGTGCCAGCAGCTTAGAAGGGATCGGTTCACCCCTCCACTTT. This codes for CASSLEGIGSPLHF.

Only a few counts were recorded for this clonotype. The chain employs TRBV6-6 and TRBJ1-2; D perhaps matches TRBD1 (5 bases). Germline V lookup: CDR1 MNHNY, CDR2 SVGAGI (reference sequence). The CDR3 is made up of 12 amino acids. The V gene lost 6 bases and the J gene lost 4 bases, with 9 bases spanning the gap. CDR3 sequence (DNA): TGTGCCAGCAGGCCGGGGCGCTATGGCTACACCTTC. Its protein product is CASRPGRYGYTF.

V gene TRBV15 combines with J gene TRBJ2-3; possibly TRBD1 for D (6 bases). Germline values: CDR1 LNHNV, CDR2 YYDKDF (reference sequence). The CDR3 consists of 14 residues. V was clipped by 11 bases and J by 0 bases, with 15 bases between them. The CDR3 DNA reads TGTGCCGGAAGGGACACAACTAGCACAGATACGCAGTATTTT. Amino acid sequence: CAGRDTTSTDTQYF.

This clonotype was counted only a few times. V gene TRBV7-2 combines with J gene TRBJ2-3; no clear D gene. The length of the CDR3 is 15 residues. Trimming took 5 bases from V and 6 from J, leaving 18 bases between them. The germline gives CDR1 SGHTA, CDR2 FQGNSA. This CDR3 is CASSTKVGPRDTQYF. CDR3 nucleotide sequence: TGTGCCAGCAGCACAAAGGTCGGACCTCGGGATACGCAGTATTTT.

In its sample, this clonotype was seen a few times. The chain links TRBV5-4 to TRBJ2-7; D gene uncertain. Germline CDR1 SGHNT, CDR2 YYREEE (reference sequence). The CDR3 is 14 residues long. Trimming removed 0 bases at V and 1 base at J, with 8 bases between. DNA of the CDR3: TGTGCCAGCAGCTTGGACCTGAGATCCTACGAGCAGTACGTC. This encodes CASSLDLRSYEQYV.

This clonotype has only a few counts. The chain links TRBV29-1 to TRBJ1-3; D gene uncertain. The V end lost 4 bases, the J end lost 0 bases, and 4 bases lay between the germline ends. Germline CDR1 SQVTM, CDR2 ANQGSEA. The CDR3 is made up of 12 amino acids. The CDR3 reads CSVAVSGNTIYF. CDR3 DNA: TGCAGCGTTGCCGTCTCTGGAAACACCATATATTTT.

This clonotype turned up a few times. This CDR3 reads CASKLEGLDNEQFF. The CDR3 nucleotides are TGTGCCAGCAAACTAGAAGGGCTAGACAATGAGCAGTTCTTC. The V gene is TRBV7-3, the J gene TRBJ2-1, with D tentatively TRBD2 (5 bases). CDR3 length: 14 residues. V was clipped by 7 bases and J by 5 bases, with 15 bases between them. Germline V gene sequence: CDR1 SGHTA, CDR2 FQGTGA.

This clonotype showed up just a few times. The CDR3 coding sequence is TGCAGTGCTGGGGGGGTAGCGGGCACCGGGGAGCTGTTTTTT. Its protein is CSAGGVAGTGELFF. The V call is TRBV20-1, the J call TRBJ2-2, with TRBD2 matching over 7 bases. The CDR3 sequence is 14 residues long. V was clipped by 5 bases and J by 4 bases; unmatched bases: 7. CDR1 is DFQATT, CDR2 SNEGSKA, per germline (reference sequence).

This clonotype occurred many times. CDR3 residues: CASSLAGQGAETQYF. CDR3 nucleotide sequence: TGCGCCAGCAGCTTGGCCGGACAGGGGGCTGAGACCCAGTACTTC. The rearrangement uses TRBV5-1 and TRBJ2-5; 11 bases align to TRBD1. This CDR3 region has 15 residues. Losses at the gene ends were 0 bases for V and 5 bases for J; bases not matched to a gene: 3. Germline V gives CDR1 SGHRS, CDR2 YFSETQ.

The rearrangement links TRBV5-1 to TRBJ2-6; D remains ambiguous. Germline CDR1 reads SGHRS; CDR2 reads YFSETQ. The CDR3 sequence is 16 residues long. The ends were cut back, 1 base at V and 0 bases at J, with 8 bases in the middle. The CDR3 protein is CASSLRSHSGANVLTF. The CDR3 nucleotides are TGCGCCAGCAGCTTGCGGTCCCACTCTGGGGCCAACGTCCTGACTTTC.

As regards this clonotype: A much larger clone sits a single nucleotide away, making a read error possible. Without the conserved terminal phenylalanine or tryptophan, this CDR3 likely stems from a read error. The rearrangement uses TRBV12-3 or TRBV12-4 and TRBJ1-5; 12 bases line up with TRBD1. V lost 5 bases and J lost 8; bases outside the gene matches: 10. This CDR3 has 16 residues. CDR3 amino acids: CASSNPGQGAGKPQHL. CDR3 in DNA: TGTGCCAGCAGTAATCCGGGACAGGGGGCAGGTAAGCCCCAGCATTTA.

The chain couples TRBV5-6 to TRBJ1-1, with D unclear. Germline values: CDR1 SGHDT, CDR2 YYEEEE. V lost 3 bases and J 0 bases, leaving 15 bases between the germline ends. The CDR3 length is 16 residues. CDR3 bases: TGTGCCAGCAGCTCACAAACCTTCACCTTGAACACTGAAGCTTTCTTT. It specifies CASSSQTFTLNTEAFF.

This clonotype has a handful of counts. The chain is built from TRBV4-2 and TRBJ1-6; no clear D gene. The CDR3 has 13 amino acids. Germline V CDR1 and CDR2: LGHNA, YNFKEQ. V was cut by 0 bases and J by 13 bases, with 10 bases left in between. The CDR3: CASSQDPVSPLHF. Written as DNA, the CDR3 is TGTGCCAGCAGCCAAGATCCGGTTTCGCCCCTCCACTTT.

The rearrangement joins TRBV25-1 to TRBJ2-7, with a weak D call TRBD1 (7 bases). The CDR3 has 19 residues. V was pared by 1 base and J by 3 bases, with 25 bases between. Germline V gene lookup returns CDR1 MGHDK and CDR2 SYGVNS. The CDR3 nucleotides are TGTGCCAGCAGTGAATTTGGTCGCGCGGGACAGCGCGACTACTACGAGCAGTACTTC. Its translation: CASSEFGRAGQRDYYEQYF.

This chain connects TRBV7-9 to TRBJ2-1; D is tentatively TRBD1 or TRBD2 (6 bases each). The CDR3 totals 14 residues. Germline loops: CDR1 SEHNR, CDR2 FQNEAQ (reference sequence). Trimming pared 0 bases from V and 7 bases from J, leaving 10 bases between. The CDR3 sequence: CASSLAKGGNEQFF. CDR3 DNA: TGTGCCAGCAGCTTAGCAAAAGGGGGGAATGAGCAGTTCTTC.

This clonotype was observed a handful of times. This chain connects TRBV19 to TRBJ2-3, with D unclear. V was trimmed by 11 bases and J by 2 bases, leaving 17 bases between them. CDR3 length: 14 amino acids. CDR1 and CDR2 from the germline V gene are LNHDA and SQIVND (reference sequence). The CDR3 nucleotides are TGTGCCTCTACCCGGGCTGGATACACAGATACGCAGTATTTT. The encoded protein is CASTRAGYTDTQYF.

This clonotype was seen a handful of times. The chain is built from TRBV2 and TRBJ2-6, with unresolved D. Germline CDR1 and CDR2: SNHLY and FYNNEI. This CDR3 has 11 amino acids. V lost 6 bases, J lost 6 bases, and 3 bases lay in between. As DNA, the CDR3 is TGTGCCAGCAGACAGGCCAACGTCCTGACTTTC. It is translated as CASRQANVLTF.

The gene calls are TRBV3-1 and TRBJ2-5, with D perhaps TRBD1 or TRBD2 (5 bases each). Germline V gene sequence: CDR1 LGHDT, CDR2 YNNKEL (reference sequence). This CDR3 has 16 amino acids. With 1 base removed from V and 2 bases from J, the gap between germline ends came to 14 bases. CDR3 in amino acids: CASSQGGGLGQETQYF. The CDR3 nucleotides are TGTGCCAGCAGCCAAGGGGGCGGACTCGGGCAAGAGACCCAGTACTTC.

The chain recombines TRBV7-8 with TRBJ2-1, with TRBD2 matching over 15 bases. Per germline, CDR1 SGHVS and CDR2 FQNEAQ. The CDR3 covers 15 residues. V dropped 8 bases and J dropped 7; count of bases not matched to a gene: 6. This CDR3 reads CASRTSGGERNEQFF. The DNA of the CDR3 is TGTGCCAGCCGGACTAGCGGGGGGGAGAGGAATGAGCAGTTCTTC. Together with reference TRBV7-8 and TRBJ2-1, the CDR3 gives the full variable domain: GAGVSQSPRYKVAKRGQDVALRCDPISGHVSLFWYQQALGQGPEFLTYFQNEAQLDKSGLPSDRFFAERPEGSVSTLKIQRTQQEDSAVYLCASRTSGGERNEQFFGPGTRLTVL.

This clonotype showed up many times. The CDR3 DNA is TGTGCCAGCAGCACCCCCCCAAGAGAACACGGAGCTTTCTTT. Translating gives CASSTPPREHGAFF. The V and J genes are TRBV5-5 and TRBJ1-1; D gene uncertain. V was trimmed by 4 bases and J by 10 bases, leaving 20 bases between them. This CDR3 is 14 amino acids long. Germline-derived CDR1 and CDR2 are SGHKS and YYEKEE (reference sequence).

This clonotype appeared many times. V usage is TRBV7-2 and J usage is TRBJ1-2, with D unresolved. Deletions cut 1 base from V and 1 base from J, with 10 bases between. Per germline, CDR1 SGHTA and CDR2 FQGNSA. The CDR3 spans 15 residues. This CDR3 is CASSLVSDGNYGYTF. CDR3 DNA sequence: TGTGCCAGCAGCTTAGTGTCAGACGGTAACTATGGCTACACCTTC.

The chain carries TRBV7-9 and TRBJ2-3; D is possibly TRBD1 or TRBD2 (5 bases each). Deletions cut 5 bases from V and 3 bases from J, with 9 bases between. This CDR3 spans 13 amino acids. CDR1 and CDR2 from the germline V gene are SEHNR and FQNEAQ (reference sequence). The CDR3 DNA reads TGTGCCAGCAGCGCCGAGGGGACAGATACGCAGTATTTT. Encoded protein: CASSAEGTDTQYF.